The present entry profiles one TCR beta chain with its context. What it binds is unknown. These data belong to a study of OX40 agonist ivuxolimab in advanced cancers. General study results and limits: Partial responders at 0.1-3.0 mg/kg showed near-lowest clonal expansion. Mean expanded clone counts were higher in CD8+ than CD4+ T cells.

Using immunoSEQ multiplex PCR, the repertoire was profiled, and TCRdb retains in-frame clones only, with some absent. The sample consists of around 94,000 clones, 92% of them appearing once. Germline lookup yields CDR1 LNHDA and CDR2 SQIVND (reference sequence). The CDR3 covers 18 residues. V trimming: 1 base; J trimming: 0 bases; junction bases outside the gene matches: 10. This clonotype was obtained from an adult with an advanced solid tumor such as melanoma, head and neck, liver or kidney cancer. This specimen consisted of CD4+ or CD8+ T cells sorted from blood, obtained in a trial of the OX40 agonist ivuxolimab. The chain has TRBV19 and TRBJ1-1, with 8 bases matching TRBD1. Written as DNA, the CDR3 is TGTGCCAGTAGTATAGTAAGTTGGACAGGGCGATTGAACACTGAAGCTTTCTTT. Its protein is CASSIVSWTGRLNTEAFF.